These T cell receptor beta chains were read from a single sample in a study of blood T cell repertoires in COVID-19. TCRdb's table, derived via immunoSEQ multiplex PCR, lists solely in-frame clones and lacks some. The sample holds nearly 200,000 clones; 70% to 90% are singletons and the top ten take 0.75% to 0.95%. The sample taken for sequencing was peripheral blood. The receptors stem from a woman aged 70-85 years with acute or convalescent COVID-19. Each CDR3 is given with its conserved first and last residue. A D gene is named only where the DNA matches it firmly. Clone size, where shown, is once, few, many, or a class for clones that have expanded.

V: TRBV4-1; J: TRBJ2-5; D: .; size: .; DNA: TGCGCCAGCAGCCAGACGGGACACTTCGTACTCCAAGAGACCCAGTACTTC; CDR3: CASSQTGHFVLQETQYF
V: TRBV19; J: TRBJ2-4; D: TRBD1; size: once; DNA: TGTGCCAGTAGTATAGAAACAGGGGTCAAAAACATTCAGTACTTC; CDR3: CASSIETGVKNIQYF
V: TRBV18; J: TRBJ2-2; D: TRBD2; size: .; DNA: TGTGCCAGCTCTCAAGGACTAGCGGGAGTCTCCGGGGAGCTGTTTTTT; CDR3: CASSQGLAGVSGELFF
V: TRBV27; J: TRBJ2-7; D: TRBD2; size: .; DNA: TGTGCCAGCAGTTCCCCTCGTAGCGGGGGCTACGAGCAGTACTTC; CDR3: CASSSPRSGGYEQYF
V: TRBV5-1; J: TRBJ2-2; D: .; size: .; DNA: TGCGCCAGCAGCTTGCAGGCGGGATCGAACACCGGGGAGCTGTTTTTT; CDR3: CASSLQAGSNTGELFF
V: TRBV6-5; J: TRBJ1-1; D: .; size: few; DNA: TGTGCCAGCAGTTACCGAGGTCAAAAGAACACTGAAGCTTTCTTT; CDR3: CASSYRGQKNTEAFF
V: TRBV7-9; J: TRBJ2-1; D: .; size: few; DNA: TGTGCCAGCAGCTTATCCCAACAGAACAATGAGCAGTTCTTC; CDR3: CASSLSQQNNEQFF
V: TRBV2; J: TRBJ1-5; D: .; size: .; DNA: TGTGCCAGCAGCTTGGACTCTTATAGCAATCAGCCCCAGCATTTT; CDR3: CASSLDSYSNQPQHF
V: TRBV29-1; J: TRBJ1-4; D: .; size: .; DNA: TGCAGCGCCGGTACGGGAAAACTGTTTTTT; CDR3: CSAGTGKLFF
V: TRBV7-2; J: TRBJ1-1; D: .; size: .; DNA: TGTGCCAGCAGCTCACTACAGGGCGCCACTGAAGCTTTCTTT; CDR3: CASSSLQGATEAFF
V: TRBV14; J: TRBJ2-2; D: .; size: .; DNA: TGTGCCAGCAGCCAAGGAAGCGGTGACCGGGAGCTGTTTTTT; CDR3: CASSQGSGDRELFF
V: TRBV5-4; J: TRBJ2-3; D: .; size: .; DNA: TGTGCCAGCAGCCCCCGCGGCGGGACGACAGATACGCAGTATTTT; CDR3: CASSPRGGTTDTQYF
V: TRBV5-4; J: TRBJ2-2; D: .; size: .; DNA: TGTGCCAGCAGCTTGTTTCGGGGGGCGGCTGGCGGGGAGCTGTTTTTT; CDR3: CASSLFRGAAGGELFF
V: TRBV7-2; J: TRBJ2-6; D: TRBD1; size: .; DNA: TGTGCCAGCAGCTTAGCGCTAACAGGGGCTGCCGGGGCCAACGTCCTGACTTTC; CDR3: CASSLALTGAAGANVLTF
V: TRBV7-3; J: TRBJ2-3; D: TRBD2; size: .; DNA: TGTGCCAGCAGCTTAGGGCGGGAGCGAGATACGCAGTATTTT; CDR3: CASSLGRERDTQYF
V: TRBV10-3; J: TRBJ2-3; D: TRBD2; size: .; DNA: TGTGCCATCAGTGGCTATAGCGGGAGGGCCGGGAGCACAGATACGCAGTATTTT; CDR3: CAISGYSGRAGSTDTQYF
V: TRBV7-9; J: TRBJ1-1; D: .; size: once; DNA: TGTGCCAGCAGCTGGGTCTTCGGGGATGGGACTGAAGCTTTCTTT; CDR3: CASSWVFGDGTEAFF
V: TRBV3-1/TRBV3-2; J: TRBJ1-2; D: TRBD1; size: .; DNA: TGTGCCAGCAGCCAAGACAGGGGGCCGAATGGCTACACCTTC; CDR3: CASSQDRGPNGYTF
V: TRBV28; J: TRBJ1-3; D: .; size: .; DNA: TGTGCCAGCAGTTTACAGCCGACTCCTGGAAACACCATATATTTT; CDR3: CASSLQPTPGNTIYF
V: TRBV6-6; J: TRBJ1-1; D: .; size: .; DNA: TGTGCCAGCAGTTACGACTCGTATAACACTGAAGCTTTCTTT; CDR3: CASSYDSYNTEAFF
V: TRBV5-4; J: TRBJ2-1; D: .; size: .; DNA: TGTGCCAGCAGCCCCAAGGGGCCCAGTCCTGAGCAGTTCTTC; CDR3: CASSPKGPSPEQFF
V: TRBV4-3; J: TRBJ1-6; D: .; size: .; DNA: TGCGCCAGCAGCCACGTACAGGGAAATTCACCCCTCCACTTT; CDR3: CASSHVQGNSPLHF
V: TRBV6-2/TRBV6-3; J: TRBJ2-1; D: TRBD2; size: once; DNA: TGTGCCAGCAGTTACTCGGGCCGGGAGGACCGTCCGGATGAGCAGTTCTTC; CDR3: CASSYSGREDRPDEQFF
V: TRBV20-1; J: TRBJ2-1; D: TRBD2; size: .; DNA: TGCAGTGCTAGTGGCGGGAGGGCCTTGGGTGAGCAGTTCTTC; CDR3: CSASGGRALGEQFF
V: TRBV6-6; J: TRBJ1-2; D: TRBD1; size: .; DNA: TGTGCCAGCAGTTTCACGACCGGGACAGTTTATGGCTACACCTTC; CDR3: CASSFTTGTVYGYTF
V: TRBV19; J: TRBJ2-7; D: .; size: .; DNA: TGTGCCAGTAGTACAACAGGGAACTACGAGCAGTACTTC; CDR3: CASSTTGNYEQYF
V: TRBV28; J: TRBJ2-5; D: .; size: .; DNA: TGTGCCAGCAGCCACGGCTGGACCGGGATGGAGACCCAGTACTTC; CDR3: CASSHGWTGMETQYF
V: TRBV12-3/TRBV12-4; J: TRBJ2-7; D: .; size: .; DNA: TGTGCCAGCAGTTTAGTCGCCTACGAGCAGTACTTC; CDR3: CASSLVAYEQYF